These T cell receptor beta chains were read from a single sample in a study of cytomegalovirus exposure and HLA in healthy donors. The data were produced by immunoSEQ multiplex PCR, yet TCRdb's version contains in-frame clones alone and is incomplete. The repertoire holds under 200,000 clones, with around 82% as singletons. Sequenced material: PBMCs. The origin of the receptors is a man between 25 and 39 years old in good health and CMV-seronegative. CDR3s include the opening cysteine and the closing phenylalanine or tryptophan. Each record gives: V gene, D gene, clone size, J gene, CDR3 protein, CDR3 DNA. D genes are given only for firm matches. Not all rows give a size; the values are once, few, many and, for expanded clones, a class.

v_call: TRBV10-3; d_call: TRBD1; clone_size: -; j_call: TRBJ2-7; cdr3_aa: CAVNFSGTGGLNEQYF; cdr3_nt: TGTGCCGTGAATTTTTCCGGGACAGGGGGGTTAAACGAGCAGTACTTC
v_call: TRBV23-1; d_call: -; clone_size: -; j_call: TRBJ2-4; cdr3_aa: CASSPTYLGGLWENIQYF; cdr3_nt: TGCGCCAGCAGCCCTACGTACCTTGGGGGCCTTTGGGAAAACATTCAGTACTTC
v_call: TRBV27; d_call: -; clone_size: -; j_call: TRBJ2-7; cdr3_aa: CASSFSQGLIGYEQYF; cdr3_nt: TGTGCCAGCAGCTTTTCCCAGGGTCTTATTGGCTACGAGCAGTACTTC
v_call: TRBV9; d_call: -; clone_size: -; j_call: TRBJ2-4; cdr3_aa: CASSEGGHEVNIQYF; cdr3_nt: TGTGCCAGCAGCGAGGGGGGGCACGAGGTGAACATTCAGTACTTC
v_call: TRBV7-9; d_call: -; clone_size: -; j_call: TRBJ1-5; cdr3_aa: CASSLLEGQPQHF; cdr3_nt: TGTGCCAGCAGCTTACTGGAGGGTCAGCCCCAGCATTTT
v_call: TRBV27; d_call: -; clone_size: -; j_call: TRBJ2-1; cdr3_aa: CASSRLAAENEQFF; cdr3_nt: TGTGCCAGCAGTCGTCTAGCCGCGGAGAATGAGCAGTTCTTC
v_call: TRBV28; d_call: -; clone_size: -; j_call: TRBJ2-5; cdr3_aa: CASSGNAGQETQYF; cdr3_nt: TGTGCCAGCAGTGGAAACGCAGGGCAAGAGACCCAGTACTTC
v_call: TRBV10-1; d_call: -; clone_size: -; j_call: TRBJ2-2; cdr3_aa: CASSEGGDTGELFF; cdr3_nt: TGCGCCAGCAGTGAGGGAGGGGACACCGGGGAGCTGTTTTTT
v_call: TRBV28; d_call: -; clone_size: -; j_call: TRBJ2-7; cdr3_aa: CASSLRGSSSYEQYF; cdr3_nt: TGTGCCAGCAGTTTACGGGGGTCCAGCTCCTACGAGCAGTACTTC
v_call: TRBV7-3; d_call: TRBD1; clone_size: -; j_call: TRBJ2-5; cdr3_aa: CASSLDRGPETQYF; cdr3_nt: TGTGCCAGCAGCTTGGACAGGGGGCCGGAGACCCAGTACTTC
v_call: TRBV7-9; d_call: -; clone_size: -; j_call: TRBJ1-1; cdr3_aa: CASSLGRTENTEAFF; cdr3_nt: TGTGCCAGCTCCCTAGGACGGACAGAGAACACTGAAGCTTTCTTT
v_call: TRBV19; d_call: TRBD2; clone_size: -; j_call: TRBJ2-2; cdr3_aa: CASSRLAGGNTGELFF; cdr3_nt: TGTGCCAGTAGTCGTTTAGCGGGAGGGAACACCGGGGAGCTGTTTTTT
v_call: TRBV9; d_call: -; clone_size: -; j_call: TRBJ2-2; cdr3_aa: CASSVDSFTGELFF; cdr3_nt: TGTGCCAGCAGCGTCGACAGTTTCACCGGGGAGCTGTTTTTT
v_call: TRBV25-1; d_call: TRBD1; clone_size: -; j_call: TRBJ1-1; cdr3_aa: CASSSQGARTEAFF; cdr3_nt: TGTGCCAGCAGTTCACAGGGGGCGCGAACTGAAGCTTTCTTT
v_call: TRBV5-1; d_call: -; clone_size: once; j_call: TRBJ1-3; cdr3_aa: CASSLVAGSGNTIYF; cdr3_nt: TGCGCCAGCAGCTTGGTTGCGGGCTCTGGAAACACCATATATTTT
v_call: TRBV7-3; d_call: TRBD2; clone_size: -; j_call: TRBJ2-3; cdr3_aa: CASSLNGREGWGTDTQYF; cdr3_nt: TGTGCCAGCAGCTTAAACGGGCGGGAGGGTTGGGGCACAGATACGCAGTATTTT
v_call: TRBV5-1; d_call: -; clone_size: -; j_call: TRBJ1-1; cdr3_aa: CASSFMGLPEAFF; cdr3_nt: TGCGCCAGCAGCTTCATGGGACTGCCGGAAGCTTTCTTT
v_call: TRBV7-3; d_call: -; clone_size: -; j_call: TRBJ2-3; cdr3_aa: CASSQLSLAGGGTDTQYF; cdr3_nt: TGTGCCAGCAGCCAATTGTCCCTAGCAGGAGGAGGCACAGATACGCAGTATTTT
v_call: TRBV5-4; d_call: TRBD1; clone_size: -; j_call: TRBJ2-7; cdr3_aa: CASSSRQGLAYEQYF; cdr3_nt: TGTGCCAGCAGCTCACGACAGGGCCTAGCCTACGAGCAGTACTTC
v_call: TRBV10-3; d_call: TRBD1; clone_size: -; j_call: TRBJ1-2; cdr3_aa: CAITGGVYGYTF; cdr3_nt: TGTGCCATCACAGGGGGCGTTTATGGCTACACCTTC
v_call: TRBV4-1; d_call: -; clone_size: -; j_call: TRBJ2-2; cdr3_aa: CASSQEAPRRPRTNTGELFF; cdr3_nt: TGCGCCAGCAGCCAAGAAGCCCCGAGGAGGCCCCGCACGAACACCGGGGAGCTGTTTTTT
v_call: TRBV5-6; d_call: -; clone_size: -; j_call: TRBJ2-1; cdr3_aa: CASSSDWEGAAEQFF; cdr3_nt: TGTGCCAGCAGCTCGGACTGGGAAGGAGCTGCTGAGCAGTTCTTC
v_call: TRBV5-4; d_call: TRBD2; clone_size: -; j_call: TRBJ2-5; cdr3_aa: CASSPGGAEETQYF; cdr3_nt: TGTGCCAGCAGCCCCGGGGGGGCAGAAGAGACCCAGTACTTC
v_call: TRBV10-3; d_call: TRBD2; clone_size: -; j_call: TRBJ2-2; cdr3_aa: CAISERRGRLAGANTGELFF; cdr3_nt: TGTGCCATCAGTGAACGTCGGGGGAGACTAGCGGGGGCGAACACCGGGGAGCTGTTTTTT
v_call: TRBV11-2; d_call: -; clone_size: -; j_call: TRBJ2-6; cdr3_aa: CASSYSQAVPGANVLTF; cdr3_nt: TGTGCCAGCAGCTACTCCCAGGCAGTCCCTGGGGCCAACGTCCTGACTTTC
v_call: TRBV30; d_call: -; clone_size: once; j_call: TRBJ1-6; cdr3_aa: CAWSAEVDSPLHF; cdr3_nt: TGTGCCTGGAGTGCGGAGGTGGACTCACCCCTCCACTTT
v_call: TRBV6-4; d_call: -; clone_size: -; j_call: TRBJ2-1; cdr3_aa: CASSDQGMDEQFF; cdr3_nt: TGTGCCAGCAGTGACCAGGGGATGGATGAGCAGTTCTTC
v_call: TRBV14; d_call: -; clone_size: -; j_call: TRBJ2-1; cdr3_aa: CASSPRRQPDNEQFF; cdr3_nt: TGTGCCAGCAGCCCCCGGCGGCAGCCAGACAATGAGCAGTTCTTC
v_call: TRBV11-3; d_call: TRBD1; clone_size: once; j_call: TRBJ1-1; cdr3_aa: CASSLGLGQGNTEAFF; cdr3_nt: TGTGCCAGCAGCTTAGGTCTAGGACAGGGGAACACTGAAGCTTTCTTT
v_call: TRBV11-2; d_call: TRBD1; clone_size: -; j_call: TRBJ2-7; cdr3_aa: CASSPGGTGVSEQYF; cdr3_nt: TGTGCCAGCAGCCCTGGGGGGACAGGGGTCTCCGAGCAGTACTTC
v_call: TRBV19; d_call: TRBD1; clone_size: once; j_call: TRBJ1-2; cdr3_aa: CASSRGQRYTF; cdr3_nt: TGTGCCAGTAGCCGGGGACAGCGCTACACCTTC
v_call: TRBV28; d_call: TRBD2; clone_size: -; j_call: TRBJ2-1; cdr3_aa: CASRQVLGLASYNEQFF; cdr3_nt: TGTGCCAGCAGACAGGTGTTGGGACTAGCCTCTTACAATGAGCAGTTCTTC
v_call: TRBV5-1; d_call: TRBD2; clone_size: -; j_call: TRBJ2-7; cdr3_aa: CASSSGGGDYEQYF; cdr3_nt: TGCGCCAGCAGCTCCGGGGGGGGCGACTACGAGCAGTACTTC
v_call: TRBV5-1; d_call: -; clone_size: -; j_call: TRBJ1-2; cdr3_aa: CASSRTTTGYYGYTF; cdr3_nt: TGCGCCAGCAGCAGAACTACAACAGGCTACTATGGCTACACCTTC
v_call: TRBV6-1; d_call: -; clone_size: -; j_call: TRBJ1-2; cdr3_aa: CASSEAGGPYGYTF; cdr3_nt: TGTGCCAGCAGTGAAGCGGGGGGACCCTATGGCTACACCTTC
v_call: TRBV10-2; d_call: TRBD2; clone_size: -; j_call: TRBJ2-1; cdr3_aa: CASRRASGRADNEQFF; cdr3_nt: TGCGCCAGCAGAAGGGCTAGCGGGAGGGCTGACAATGAGCAGTTCTTC
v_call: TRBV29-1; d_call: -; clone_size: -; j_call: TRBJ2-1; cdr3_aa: CSVGKGLYNEQFF; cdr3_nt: TGCAGCGTTGGAAAGGGACTCTACAATGAGCAGTTCTTC
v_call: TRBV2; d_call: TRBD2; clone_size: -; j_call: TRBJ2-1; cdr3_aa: CASSTPGGSPYSNEQFF; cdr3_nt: TGTGCCAGCAGCACCCCGGGGGGTTCCCCCTACAGCAATGAGCAGTTCTTC
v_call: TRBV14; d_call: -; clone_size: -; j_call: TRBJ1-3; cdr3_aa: CASSQVSISGNTIYF; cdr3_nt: TGTGCCAGCAGCCAAGTGTCTATCTCTGGAAACACCATATATTTT
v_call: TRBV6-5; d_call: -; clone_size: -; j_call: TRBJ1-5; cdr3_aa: CASSYSRGQPQHF; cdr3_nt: TGTGCCAGCAGTTACTCGCGGGGTCAGCCCCAGCATTTT
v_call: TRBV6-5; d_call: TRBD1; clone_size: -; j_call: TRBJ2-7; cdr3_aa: CASSLTGTGDIEQYF; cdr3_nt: TGTGCCAGCAGTCTGACCGGGACAGGGGATATCGAGCAGTACTTC
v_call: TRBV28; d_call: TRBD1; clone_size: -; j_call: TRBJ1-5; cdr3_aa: CASSPPGQGKPQHF; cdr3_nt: TGTGCCAGCAGTCCTCCGGGACAGGGGAAGCCCCAGCATTTT
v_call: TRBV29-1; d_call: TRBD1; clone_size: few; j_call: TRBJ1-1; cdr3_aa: CSVEVVDRGVAEAFF; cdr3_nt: TGCAGCGTTGAAGTAGTGGACAGGGGCGTCGCTGAAGCTTTCTTT
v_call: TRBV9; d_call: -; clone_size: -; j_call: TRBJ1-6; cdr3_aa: CASSTALYNSPLHF; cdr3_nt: TGTGCCAGCAGCACCGCGCTTTATAATTCACCCCTCCACTTT
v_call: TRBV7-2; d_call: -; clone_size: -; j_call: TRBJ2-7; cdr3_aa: CASSLQSAGGTSYEQYF; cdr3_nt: TGTGCCAGCAGCTTGCAGTCTGCAGGGGGGACCTCCTACGAGCAGTACTTC
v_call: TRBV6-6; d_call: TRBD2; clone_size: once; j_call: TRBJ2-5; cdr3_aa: CASSLAGADQETQYF; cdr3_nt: TGTGCCAGCAGTTTAGCGGGGGCGGATCAAGAGACCCAGTACTTC
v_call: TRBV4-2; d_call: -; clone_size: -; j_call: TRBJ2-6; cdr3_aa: CASSQDNSGANVLTF; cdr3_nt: TGTGCCAGCAGCCAAGACAACTCTGGGGCCAACGTCCTGACTTTC
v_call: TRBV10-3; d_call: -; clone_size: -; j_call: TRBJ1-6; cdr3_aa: CAISLDSSYNSPLHF; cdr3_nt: TGTGCCATCAGTTTGGACAGCTCCTATAATTCACCCCTCCACTTT
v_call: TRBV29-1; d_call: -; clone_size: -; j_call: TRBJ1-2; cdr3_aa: CSVAPLQGSGYGYTF; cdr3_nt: TGCAGCGTTGCCCCTCTTCAGGGGTCGGGCTATGGCTACACCTTC
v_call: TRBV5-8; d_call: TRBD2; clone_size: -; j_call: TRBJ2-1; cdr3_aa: CASSPTSPGSYNEQFF; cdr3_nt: TGTGCCAGCAGCCCGACTAGCCCAGGCTCCTACAATGAGCAGTTCTTC
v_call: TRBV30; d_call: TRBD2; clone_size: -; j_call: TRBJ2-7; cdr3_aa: CAFGLAGGGTEQYF; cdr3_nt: TGTGCCTTCGGACTAGCGGGAGGAGGAACCGAGCAGTACTTC
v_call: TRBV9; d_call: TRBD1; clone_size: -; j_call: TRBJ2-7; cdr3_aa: CASSVAQGAYEQYF; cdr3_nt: TGTGCCAGCAGCGTAGCCCAGGGGGCGTACGAGCAGTACTTC